This passage covers 21 T cell receptor beta chains from one sample sequenced in a study of OX40 agonist ivuxolimab in advanced cancers. Assay: immunoSEQ multiplex PCR; the TCRdb copy retains only in-frame clones and omits some. Of about 69,000 clones listed, 90% are singletons. The sample in question was CD4+ or CD8+ T cells sorted from blood, obtained in a trial of the OX40 agonist ivuxolimab. All receptors derive from an adult with an advanced solid tumor such as melanoma, head and neck, liver or kidney cancer.

This sequence joins TRBV2 and TRBJ2-3; 11 nucleotides align to TRBD2. V dropped 8 bases and J dropped 0; count of bases not matched to a gene: 7. From germline, CDR1 is SNHLY and CDR2 FYNNEI. CDR3 length equals 16 residues. CDR3 loop: CASRRTSGGSTDTQYF. CDR3 nucleotide sequence: TGTGCCAGCCGACGTACTAGCGGGGGAAGCACAGATACGCAGTATTTT.

CDR3 DNA: TGTGCCAGCAGGCCCGGGACTAGTCAAGAGACCCAGTACTTC. Translated, it gives CASRPGTSQETQYF. The chain recombines TRBV7-9 with TRBJ2-5, with 8 bases that match TRBD2. CDR3 length equals 14 residues. Unmatched junction bases numbered 5, after V lost 6 bases and J lost 2 bases. Germline CDR1 reads SEHNR; CDR2 reads FQNEAQ (reference sequence).

The V gene is TRBV5-1, the J gene TRBJ2-3, with D possibly being TRBD2 (5 bases). Germline assignment: CDR1 SGHRS and CDR2 YFSETQ. V lost 0 bases and J lost 1, with 12 bases in between. The CDR3 runs to 16 residues. CDR3 nucleotides: TGCGCCAGCAGCTTGGTCGTGGGAGCGCGCACAGATACGCAGTATTTT. Its translation: CASSLVVGARTDTQYF.

The rearrangement uses TRBV19 and TRBJ1-1, with D possibly matching TRBD1 (5 bases). The CDR3 length is 15 residues. The ends were cut back, 6 bases at V and 5 bases at J, with 19 bases in the middle. Germline assignment: CDR1 LNHDA and CDR2 SQIVND (reference sequence). The CDR3 reads CASSPRSGIWTEAFF. The CDR3 coding sequence is TGTGCCAGTAGCCCCCGGTCAGGGATCTGGACTGAAGCTTTCTTT.

V usage is TRBV27 and J usage is TRBJ2-3; D may be TRBD2 (6 bases). The CDR3 has 16 residues. V lost 6 bases, J lost 3 bases, and 19 bases lay in between. The V gene's germline CDR1 is MNHEY and CDR2 SMNVEV (reference sequence). The CDR3 is CASSLVGGRGTDTQYF. DNA of the CDR3: TGTGCCAGCAGCCTTGTTGGGGGGAGAGGAACAGATACGCAGTATTTT.

The chain carries TRBV9 and TRBJ1-3; tentative D call: TRBD1 (6 bases). The CDR3 sequence is 16 residues long. Trimming removed 4 bases from V and 1 base from J, with 15 bases in between. Germline CDR1 is SGDLS and CDR2 is YYNGEE. In nucleotides, the CDR3 is TGTGCCAGCAGCCTCGACGGGGGGGCGTCTGGAAACACCATATATTTT. This sequence encodes CASSLDGGASGNTIYF.

V usage is TRBV4-2 and J usage is TRBJ1-2; 8 positions match TRBD1. From germline, CDR1 is LGHNA and CDR2 YNFKEQ. V lost 1 base and J lost 4; bases outside the gene matches: 8. The CDR3 runs to 16 residues. The CDR3 is CASSQARGQDSYGYTF. DNA of the CDR3: TGTGCCAGCAGCCAAGCCAGGGGACAGGATTCCTATGGCTACACCTTC.

The chain employs TRBV30 and TRBJ2-2; possibly TRBD2 for D (5 bases). Germline CDR1 is GTSNPN and CDR2 is SVGIG (reference sequence). Trimming shortened V by 1 base and J by 5 bases, and 8 bases separated the two germline ends. This CDR3 is built from 13 residues. The CDR3 loop is CAWSDGGTGELFF. CDR3 nucleotides: TGTGCCTGGAGTGATGGAGGTACCGGGGAGCTGTTTTTT.

This chain joins TRBV9 and TRBJ2-1; 7 bases match TRBD1. The CDR3 extends over 15 amino acids. Trimming at V came to 3 bases and at J to 5 bases, leaving 8 bases not matched to a gene. Germline CDR1 SGDLS, CDR2 YYNGEE. CDR3 sequence reads: CASSARQGPHNEQFF. The CDR3 nucleotides read TGTGCCAGCAGCGCACGACAGGGACCCCACAATGAGCAGTTCTTC.

This chain links TRBV6-9 with TRBJ2-7, with TRBD2 matching 12 bases. V lost 4 bases and J lost 0; bases outside the gene matches: 4. This CDR3 has 16 residues. Germline lookup yields CDR1 MNHGY and CDR2 SVAAGI. CDR3 loop: CASSSGTSGHSYEQYF. CDR3 bases: TGTGCCAGCAGTTCCGGGACTAGCGGGCACTCCTACGAGCAGTACTTC.

This sequence joins TRBV19 and TRBJ2-7; 12 positions agree with TRBD1. This CDR3 has 14 amino acids. Germline V CDR1 and CDR2: LNHDA, SQIVND (reference sequence). The V segment lost 5 bases and the J segment 2 bases; nucleotides outside the gene matches: 1. The CDR3 loop is CASSGTGGTYEQYF. The CDR3 DNA follows: TGTGCCAGTAGTGGGACAGGGGGCACCTACGAGCAGTACTTC.

The chain carries TRBV9 and TRBJ2-1; 9 nucleotides match TRBD2. CDR3 length: 14 residues. With 0 bases clipped from V and 9 bases from J, the junction kept 4 bases outside the gene matches. CDR1 and CDR2 from the germline V gene are SGDLS and YYNGEE. This CDR3 is CASSVVLAGAEQFF. The CDR3 bases are TGTGCCAGCAGCGTAGTACTAGCGGGTGCTGAGCAGTTCTTC.

The gene calls are TRBV5-1 and TRBJ2-6; the D is unclear. The CDR3 length is 14 residues. Germline V gene data show CDR1 as SGHRS and CDR2 as YFSETQ. V lost 2 bases and J lost 4, with 7 bases in between. The CDR3 is CASSLVTGANVLTF. The CDR3 DNA is TGCGCCAGCAGCTTAGTAACCGGGGCCAACGTCCTGACTTTC.

The chain has TRBV7-2 and TRBJ2-3; perhaps TRBD2 as D (5 bases). Germline V CDR1 and CDR2: SGHTA, FQGNSA. The CDR3 loop spans 15 amino acids. V was cut by 2 bases and J by 2 bases, with 11 bases left in between. The CDR3 nucleotides read TGTGCCAGCAGCTTACAGAAGCGGAACACAGATACGCAGTATTTT. It codes for CASSLQKRNTDTQYF. Full variable domain (rest looked up from reference TRBV7-2 and TRBJ2-3): GAGVSQSPSNKVTEKGKDVELRCDPISGHTALYWYRQSLGQGLEFLIYFQGNSAPDKSGLPSDRFSAERTGGSVSTLTIQRTQQEDSAVYLCASSLQKRNTDTQYFGPGTRLTVL.

The chain couples TRBV13 to TRBJ1-1; 8 bases align to TRBD1. From germline, CDR1 is PRHDT and CDR2 FYEKMQ (reference sequence). V was clipped by 5 bases and J by 10 bases; unmatched bases: 6. The CDR3 is 12 residues long. The CDR3, as DNA: TGTGCCAGCAGCCGAGGACAGGGAATAGCTTTCTTT. This encodes CASSRGQGIAFF. Complete variable domain (other parts from reference TRBV13 and TRBJ1-1): AAGVIQSPRHLIKEKRETATLKCYPIPRHDTVYWYQQGPGQDPQFLISFYEKMQSDKGSIPDRFSAQQFSDYHSELNMSSLELGDSALYFCASSRGQGIAFFGQGTRLTVV.

This chain joins TRBV4-1 and TRBJ2-3; 14 nucleotides agree with TRBD2. With 0 bases clipped from V and 3 bases from J, the junction kept 5 bases outside the gene matches. This CDR3 region has 18 residues. The germline CDR1 and CDR2 sequences are MGHRA and YSYEKL. CDR3 sequence: CASSQDPGLAGETDTQYF. In nucleotides, the CDR3 is TGCGCCAGCAGCCAAGATCCGGGACTAGCGGGAGAGACAGATACGCAGTATTTT.

The V gene is TRBV19, the J gene TRBJ1-2; 8 bases agree with TRBD1. This CDR3 contains 14 residues. The J segment lost 6 bases and the V segment lost 4 bases, leaving 7 bases of the junction unmatched. The germline gives CDR1 LNHDA, CDR2 SQIVND (reference sequence). CDR3 region: CASSKDRAWDGYTF. For the CDR3, the DNA is TGTGCCAGTAGTAAGGACAGGGCTTGGGATGGCTACACCTTC.

The CDR3 loop reads CASSSSGTSTYEQYF. Written as DNA, the CDR3 is TGTGCCAGCAGCTCCTCCGGGACATCAACCTACGAGCAGTACTTC. The chain recombines TRBV5-5 with TRBJ2-7; TRBD1 might be the D (6 bases). V lost 3 bases, J lost 2 bases, and 15 bases lay in between. The CDR3 contains 15 residues. Germline CDR1 reads SGHKS; CDR2 reads YYEKEE (reference sequence).

The V gene is TRBV7-8, the J gene TRBJ2-7; perhaps D is TRBD1 or TRBD2 (5 bases each). There are 15 residues in the CDR3. Between the trimmed V and J ends, which lost 6 bases and 0 bases, there was a span of 15 bases. Germline loops: CDR1 SGHVS, CDR2 FQNEAQ. The DNA for the CDR3 is TGTGCCAGCAGTACTAGGGCCGGACACTCCTACGAGCAGTACTTC. As protein: CASSTRAGHSYEQYF.

The genes are TRBV12-5 and TRBJ2-1, with TRBD2 matching over 10 bases. CDR1 is LGHNT, CDR2 FRNRAP, per germline. V gave up 5 bases and J gave up 3 bases; unmatched junction bases: 7. The CDR3 sequence is 16 residues long. CDR3 DNA sequence: TGTGCTAGTGGTCCCCCCGGACTAGCGGACTACAATGAGCAGTTCTTC. Translating it yields CASGPPGLADYNEQFF.

This chain uses TRBV5-4 with TRBJ2-1; 8 positions agree with TRBD2. The CDR3 is 15 amino acids. Germline-derived CDR1 and CDR2 are SGHNT and YYREEE (reference sequence). V shed 2 bases, J shed 9 bases, and the junction held 10 bases outside the gene matches. CDR3 sequence reads: CASSFTSGPEGEQFF. The CDR3 region has the DNA TGTGCCAGCAGCTTTACTAGCGGACCTGAGGGTGAGCAGTTCTTC.